This T cell receptor beta chain appears in the sequencing data of a study of blood T cell repertoires in COVID-19 (dated by TCRdb to 2019 to 2021). For the study in its entirety: Samples covering the acute and convalescent phases of COVID-19 were provided by collaborators in the United States, Italy and Spain. The prospective study material was composed of cDNA or gDNA derived from T cells, B-cell-depleted T cells, or PBMCs. Subjects who had been exposed to COVID-19, were actively infected with it, or had recovered from it provided the deeply sampled blood TCRbeta repertoires that made up the dataset. The repertoires were made available in a free public database intended to serve as a resource for research on the immune response to SARS-CoV-2. The samples were drawn from the first 160 participants of the ongoing ImmuneRACE study and from 1,254 subjects provided by 6 global collaborators. The sample metadata nearly always contained a de-identified subject ID, COVID-19 status, age in years and sex. Where HLA class I and class II types were available, the types were taken from metadata supplied by the sample provider, not from assay-based typing.

Each collaborating institution followed its own protocols to collect whole blood in K2EDTA tubes. For TCRbeta analysis, collaborators shipped samples as frozen whole blood, isolated PBMCs, or DNA extracted from either of those sample types. What the work shows at the level of the full study, not this receptor alone: The quantity of clinical and demographic metadata differed by source and by participant and was supplied without curation.

As for this clone: This receptor's antigen is unknown. No much larger clone is present one base from it, and per-base qualities are unavailable.

TCRbeta CDR3 regions were amplified from genomic DNA using the immunoSEQ Assay, a bias-controlled multiplex PCR. The study's processing was this. The number of nucleated cells in each sample was estimated from the amplification of reference gene primers within the assay. Sequence reads were collapsed and filtered to measure the absolute abundance of every unique TCRbeta CDR3 rearrangement. For each sample, productive Simpson clonality was calculated as the square root of Simpson's diversity index over productive rearrangements. Here the immuneACCESS table is served through TCRdb, limited to in-frame sequences with V and J called. Missing clones are a known gap in these copies; in checked studies unresolved V genes cover under half, and the rest lacks a known reason. V, J and clone size are those of that table, while D and trimming were read from the DNA. Counted in this sample were 150,000 to 200,000 clones; about four fifths of them appeared once. The ten most abundant clones make up about 2.6% of the sample.

The sample comprised peripheral blood. The clonotype comes from a human donor with acute or convalescent COVID-19. The donor label of this sample is uncertain.

The DNA sequence is TGTGCCATCCAGCGGGGTTCTAGCACAGATACGCAGTATTTT. Its translation is CAIQRGSSTDTQYF. The sequence links TRBV24-1 to TRBJ2-3, with 7 bases matching TRBD2. CDR1 and CDR2, per the germline V gene, are KGHDR and SFDVKD. Trimming accounts for 11 bases at V and 0 bases at J, while the number of junction bases matched to no gene is 7. The cysteine opens and the phenylalanine closes a CDR3 of 14 amino acids. Just CDR3 DNA is preserved here, 42 bases in frame from base 1.